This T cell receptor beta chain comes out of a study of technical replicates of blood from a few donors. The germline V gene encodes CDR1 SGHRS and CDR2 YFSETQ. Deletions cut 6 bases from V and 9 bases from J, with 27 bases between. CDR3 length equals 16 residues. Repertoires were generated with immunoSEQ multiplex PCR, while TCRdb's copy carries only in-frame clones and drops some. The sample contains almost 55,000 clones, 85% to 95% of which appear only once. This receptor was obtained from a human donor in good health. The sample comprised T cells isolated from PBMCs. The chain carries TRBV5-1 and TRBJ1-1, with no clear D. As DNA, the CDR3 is TGCGCCAGCACCCTGTGGGGAGAGAGAAGTACGACGAAAGCTTTCTTT. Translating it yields CASTLWGERSTTKAFF. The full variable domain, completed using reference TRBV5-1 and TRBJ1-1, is KAGVTQTPRYLIKTRGQQVTLSCSPISGHRSVSWYQQTPGQGLQFLFEYFSETQRNKGNFPGRFSGRQFSNSRSEMNVSTLELGDSALYLCASTLWGERSTTKAFFGQGTRLTVV.